This TCR beta chain was retrieved from a study of PD-1 blockade in classical Hodgkin lymphoma. Study-level points and caveats: Complete responders had baseline diversity similar to newly diagnosed patients. It was reported that newly diagnosed patients had less baseline TCR diversity than healthy donors. CD4+ TCR diversity, unlike CD8+, climbed significantly by C4D1.

Germline values: CDR1 ENHRY, CDR2 SYGVKD. Deletions cut 3 bases from V and 5 bases from J, with 17 bases between. The CDR3 is made up of 16 amino acids. Time point given: cycle 4 day 1 (C4D1), after around six weeks of nivolumab. Brentuximab vedotin exposure varied among the patients, all of whom had relapsed after autologous stem cell transplantation. This clone was found a few times. Its antigen is as yet unknown. Sequenced by immunoSEQ multiplex PCR; TCRdb stores in-frame clones only, minus some. The sample includes about 33,000 clones, approximately 70% of them seen just once. The clonotype comes from a human donor with classical Hodgkin lymphoma. The chain uses TRBV10-3 and TRBJ1-5, with a tentative D call TRBD1 (6 bases). The sequencing used peripheral blood mononuclear cells (PBMCs), collected before the fourth cycle of nivolumab. CDR3: CAISDPNYRDDQPQHF. CDR3 nucleotide sequence: TGTGCCATCAGTGACCCGAATTACAGGGATGATCAGCCCCAGCATTTT.